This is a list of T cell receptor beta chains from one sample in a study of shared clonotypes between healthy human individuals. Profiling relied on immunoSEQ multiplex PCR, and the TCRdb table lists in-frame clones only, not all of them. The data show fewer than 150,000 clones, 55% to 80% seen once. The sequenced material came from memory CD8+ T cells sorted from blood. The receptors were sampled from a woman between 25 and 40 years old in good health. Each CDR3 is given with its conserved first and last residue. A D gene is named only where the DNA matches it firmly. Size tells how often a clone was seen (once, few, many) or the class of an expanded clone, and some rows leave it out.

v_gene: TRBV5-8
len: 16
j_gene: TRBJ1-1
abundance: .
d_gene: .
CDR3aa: CASSLLGSIMNTEAFF
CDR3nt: TGTGCCAGCAGCTTGTTGGGTTCCATCATGAACACTGAAGCTTTCTTT

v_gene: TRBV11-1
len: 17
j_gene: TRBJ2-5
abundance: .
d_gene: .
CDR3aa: CASSLARPSLSQETQYF
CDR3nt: TGTGCCAGCAGCTTAGCCCGCCCTAGTCTTTCGCAAGAGACCCAGTACTTC

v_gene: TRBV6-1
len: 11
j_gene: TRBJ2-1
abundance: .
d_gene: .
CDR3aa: CASSEPIEQFF
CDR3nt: TGTGCCAGCAGTGAACCAATTGAGCAGTTCTTC

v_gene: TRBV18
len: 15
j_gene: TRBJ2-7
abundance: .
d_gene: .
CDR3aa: CASSPQGIRVYEQYF
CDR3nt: TGTGCCAGCTCACCACAGGGTATAAGGGTTTACGAGCAGTACTTC

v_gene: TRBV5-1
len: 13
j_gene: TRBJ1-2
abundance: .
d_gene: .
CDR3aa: CASSLTVNYGYTF
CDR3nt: TGCGCCAGCAGCTTGACAGTTAACTATGGCTACACCTTC

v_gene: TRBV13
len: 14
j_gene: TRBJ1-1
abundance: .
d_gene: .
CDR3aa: CASSASTENTEAFF
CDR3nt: TGTGCCAGCAGCGCCTCGACAGAGAACACTGAAGCTTTCTTT

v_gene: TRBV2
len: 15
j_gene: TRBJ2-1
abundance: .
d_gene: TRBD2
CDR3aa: CASSEGGSGSREQFF
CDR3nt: TGTGCCAGCAGTGAAGGGGGTAGCGGGAGTAGAGAGCAGTTCTTC

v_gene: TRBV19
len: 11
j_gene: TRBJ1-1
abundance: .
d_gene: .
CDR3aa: CACGGSPEAFF
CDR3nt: TGTGCCTGTGGAGGGTCCCCTGAAGCTTTCTTT

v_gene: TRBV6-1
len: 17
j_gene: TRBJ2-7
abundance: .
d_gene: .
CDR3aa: CASSEVFSGRGSYEQYF
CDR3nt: TGTGCCAGCAGTGAAGTCTTCAGCGGTAGGGGCTCCTACGAGCAGTACTTC

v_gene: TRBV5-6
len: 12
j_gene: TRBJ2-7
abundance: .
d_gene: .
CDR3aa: CASSLGWTKQYF
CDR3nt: TGTGCCAGCAGCTTGGGTTGGACTAAGCAGTACTTC

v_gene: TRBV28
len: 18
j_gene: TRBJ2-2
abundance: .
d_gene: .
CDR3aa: CASSSDYRGDRLRMELFF
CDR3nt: TGTGCCAGCAGTTCTGACTACCGGGGCGACAGACTCAGGATGGAGCTGTTTTTT

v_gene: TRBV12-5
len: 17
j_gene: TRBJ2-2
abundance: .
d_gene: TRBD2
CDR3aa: CASGLVLGREGTGELFF
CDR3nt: TGTGCTAGTGGTTTGGTACTGGGGCGGGAGGGCACCGGGGAGCTGTTTTTT

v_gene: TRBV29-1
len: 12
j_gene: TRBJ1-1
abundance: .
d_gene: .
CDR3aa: CSVEAANTEAFF
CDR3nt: TGCAGCGTTGAAGCAGCGAACACTGAAGCTTTCTTT

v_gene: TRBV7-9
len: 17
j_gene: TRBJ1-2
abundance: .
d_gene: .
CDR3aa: CASSPRDRIAFLYGYTF
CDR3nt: TGTGCCAGCAGCCCAAGAGACAGGATCGCATTTCTATATGGCTACACCTTC

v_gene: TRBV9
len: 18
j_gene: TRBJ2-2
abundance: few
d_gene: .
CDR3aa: CASSVGRARGRGGGELFF
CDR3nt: TGTGCCAGCAGCGTAGGGAGGGCCCGGGGCAGGGGCGGCGGGGAGCTGTTTTTT

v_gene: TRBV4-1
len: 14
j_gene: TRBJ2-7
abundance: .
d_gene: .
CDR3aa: CASSQEWGSYEQYF
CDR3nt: TGCGCCAGCAGCCAAGAGTGGGGTTCCTACGAGCAGTACTTC

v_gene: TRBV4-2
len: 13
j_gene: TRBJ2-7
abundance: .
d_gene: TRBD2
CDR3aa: CASRTSGGYEQYF
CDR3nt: TGTGCCAGCAGGACTAGCGGTGGCTACGAGCAGTACTTC